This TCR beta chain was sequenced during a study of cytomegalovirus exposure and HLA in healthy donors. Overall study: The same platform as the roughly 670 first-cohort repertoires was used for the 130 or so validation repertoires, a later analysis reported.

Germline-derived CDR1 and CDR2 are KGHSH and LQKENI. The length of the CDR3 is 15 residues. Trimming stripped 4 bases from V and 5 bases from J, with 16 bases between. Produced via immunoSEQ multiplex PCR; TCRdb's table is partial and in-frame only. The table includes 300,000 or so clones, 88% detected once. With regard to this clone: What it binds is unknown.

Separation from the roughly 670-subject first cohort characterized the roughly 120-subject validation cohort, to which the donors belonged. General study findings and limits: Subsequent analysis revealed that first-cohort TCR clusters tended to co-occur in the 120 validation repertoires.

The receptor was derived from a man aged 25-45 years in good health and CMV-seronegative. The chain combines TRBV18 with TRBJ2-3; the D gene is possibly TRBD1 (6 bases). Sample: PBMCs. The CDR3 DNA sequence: TGTGCCAGCTCACTCGGGGACACCCGCCGAGATACGCAGTATTTT. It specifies CASSLGDTRRDTQYF.